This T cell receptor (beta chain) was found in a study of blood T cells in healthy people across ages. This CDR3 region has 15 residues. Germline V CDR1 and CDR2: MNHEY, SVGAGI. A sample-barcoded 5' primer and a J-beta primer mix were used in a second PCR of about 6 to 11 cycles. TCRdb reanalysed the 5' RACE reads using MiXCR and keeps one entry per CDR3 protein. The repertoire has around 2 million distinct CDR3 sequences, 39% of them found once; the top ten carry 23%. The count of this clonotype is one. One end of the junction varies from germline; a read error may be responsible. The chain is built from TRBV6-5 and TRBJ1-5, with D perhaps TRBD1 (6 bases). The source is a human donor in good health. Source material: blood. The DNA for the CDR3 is TGTGCCGGCAGTTATACAAGGGGGAAGGATCAGCCCCAGCATTTT. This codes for CAGSYTRGKDQPQHF.